These 15 T cell receptor beta chains originate from one sample sequenced in a study of T cells in women clearing cervical HPV infection (dated by TCRdb to 2017 to 2018). Library preparation used the immunoSEQ multiplex PCR assay. As stored in TCRdb, this immuneACCESS dataset retains in-frame rearrangements with V and J assigned. A fraction of the clones does not appear; measured against another copy, unresolved V genes explain less than half of the discrepancy, and the remainder lacks a known reason. This sample's clone table shows 40,000 or so clones. Under 7% of the sample is in the top ten clones. Sequenced: blood buffy coat. The receptors stem from a woman between 18 and 70 years old with a cervical HPV16 infection that either progressed to CIN3+ or cleared (not recorded which).

On this clone: Its ends do not fully match the called genes, so a read error is possible. Read sequence stops 3 residues before the CDR3 end, and the germline J gene provides the missing end. This sample also contains other DNA sequences that code for the same CDR3. The gene calls are TRBV13 and TRBJ1-3; maybe TRBD1 (5 bases). This CDR3 contains 14 residues. Germline values: CDR1 PRHDT, CDR2 FYEKMQ (reference sequence). CDR3 region: CASSPGGVGNTIYF. The CDR3 bases that were read are TGTGCCAGCAGTCCCGGGGGAGTTGGAAACACA.

For this clone: The CDR3 is cut off 3 residues early in the read; its end comes from the germline J gene. The J gene is TRBJ2-3, the V gene TRBV2; the match to TRBD2 covers 10 bases. CDR1 SNHLY and CDR2 FYNNEI come from the germline V gene. The V segment lost 7 bases and the J segment 2 bases; nucleotides outside the gene matches: 3. The CDR3 sequence is 14 residues long. The CDR3 region is CASKREGTTDTQYF. The part of the CDR3 DNA that was read is TGTGCCAGCAAGCGGGAGGGCACCACAGATACG.

Comment on this clone: The DNA ends 3 residues before the CDR3 does, and the rest of the CDR3 is filled in from the germline J gene. This chain links TRBV5-6 with TRBJ1-1; possibly TRBD1 for D (5 bases). V was shortened by 2 bases and J by 5 bases, with 10 bases between the two germline ends. Germline CDR1 SGHDT, CDR2 YYEEEE. The CDR3 runs to 13 residues. The sequenced part of the CDR3 DNA is TGTGCCAGCAGCTTAGGCAGGGAGACTGAA. It codes for CASSLGRETE. Given in full, the CDR3 is CASSLGRETEAFF. The entire variable domain, with the rest obtained from reference TRBV5-6 and TRBJ1-1, is as follows: DAGVTQSPTHLIKTRGQQVTLRCSPKSGHDTVSWYQQALGQGPQFIFQYYEEEERQRGNFPDRFSGHQFPNYSSELNVNALLLGDSALYLCASSLGRETEAFFGQGTRLTVV.

As for this clone: The read is 3 residues too short to cover the CDR3 end, so that end is filled in from the germline J gene. The chain combines TRBV7-2 with TRBJ2-1; no definite D call. In germline, CDR1 is SGHTA, CDR2 FQGNSA. This CDR3 has 12 amino acids. Trimming pared 5 bases from V and 4 bases from J, leaving 6 bases between. CDR3 sequence: CASSPNYNEQFF. The sequenced part of the CDR3 DNA is TGTGCCAGCAGCCCTAATTACAATGAG.

About this clone: The read terminates 3 residues before the CDR3 end, so the remaining end is supplied by the germline J gene. The chain combines TRBV5-1 with TRBJ2-3; D not certain. Trimming removed 4 bases from V and 5 bases from J, with 14 bases in between. The CDR3 has 14 residues. CDR1 is SGHRS, CDR2 YFSETQ, per germline. The covered CDR3 bases are TGCGCCAGCAGCGAGAGCAATCCCCAAGATACG. Protein: CASSESNPQDT. The full CDR3 reads CASSESNPQDTQYF.

As regards this clone: With the read ending 3 residues before the CDR3 end, the germline J gene is used to fill in that end. The chain couples TRBV7-2 to TRBJ2-3; TRBD2 is a possible D gene (7 bases). CDR3 length: 15 residues. Germline V CDR1 and CDR2: SGHTA, FQGNSA. The ends were cut back, 4 bases at V and 5 bases at J, with 16 bases in the middle. The CDR3 bases that were read are TGTGCCAGCAGCTCTGGGGGCGGGGGTGGAGATACG. Translated, it gives CASSSGGGGGDT. The CDR3 as a whole reads CASSSGGGGGDTQYF.

As to this clone: The missing CDR3 end, 3 residues past where the read stops, is filled in from the germline J gene. The chain uses TRBV10-2 and TRBJ2-5; D gene uncertain. The CDR3 is 13 residues long. From germline, CDR1 is WSHSY and CDR2 SAAADI. Trimming left V 3 bases short and J 3 bases short, with 8 bases between. The CDR3 DNA, read in part, is TGCGCCAGCAGTGACTCCCGTGAAGAGACC. Translation: CASSDSREET. The CDR3 reads in full as CASSDSREETQYF.

A word on this clone: With the read ending 3 residues before the CDR3 end, the germline J gene is used to fill in that end. The rearrangement links TRBV20-1 to TRBJ2-7, with 14 bases lining up with TRBD2. The V gene end was trimmed by 6 bases and the J gene end by 0 bases; junction bases not matched to a gene: 10. CDR1 is DFQATT and CDR2 is SNEGSKA in the germline V gene (reference sequence). The CDR3 has 17 amino acids. CDR3: CSASLGLAGGGSYEQYF. Partial CDR3 DNA: TGCAGTGCAAGCCTAGGACTAGCGGGAGGTGGCTCCTACGAG.

Notes on this clone: The CDR3 end falls 3 residues outside the read, so it is completed with the germline J gene. The rearrangement uses TRBV2 and TRBJ1-5; D possibly corresponds to TRBD1 (5 bases). CDR1 is SNHLY and CDR2 is FYNNEI in the germline V gene. The CDR3 runs 14 residues. Trimming took off 8 bases at V and 9 bases at J, with 20 bases between the two ends. The CDR3 reads CASQKEDGGGPQHF. The CDR3 DNA, read in part, is TGTGCCAGCCAAAAAGAGGACGGGGGAGGGCCC.

The CDR3 sequence is CSARDRVTSGGPHEQFF. CDR3 DNA, as far as it was read: TGCAGTGCTAGAGATCGCGTGACTAGCGGGGGGCCCCATGAG. This chain links TRBV20-1 with TRBJ2-1; 13 bases align to TRBD2. Sequencing ends 3 residues short of the CDR3 end; the germline J gene provides the rest. J was trimmed by 8 bases and V by 0 bases; bases with no gene match: 10. CDR1 is DFQATT, CDR2 SNEGSKA, per germline (reference sequence). This CDR3 is 17 amino acids long.

Worth noting for this clone: The CDR3 end lies 3 residues beyond the end of the read and is filled in from the germline J gene. This chain links TRBV5-6 with TRBJ2-1; 7 bases align to TRBD2. Germline V CDR1 and CDR2: SGHDT, YYEEEE. Trimming removed 4 bases from V and 4 bases from J; junction bases left unmatched: 5. The length of the CDR3 is 14 residues. The chain's CDR3 is CASSAGLLYNEQFF. The sequenced part of the CDR3 DNA is TGTGCCAGCAGCGCGGGACTATTGTACAATGAG.

Note on this clone: The CDR3 end lies 3 residues beyond the end of the read and is filled in from the germline J gene. V gene TRBV20-1 combines with J gene TRBJ2-2; 9 bases agree with TRBD2. CDR3 size: 16 residues. J lost 1 base, V lost 1 base, and 4 bases had no gene match. In germline, CDR1 is DFQATT, CDR2 SNEGSKA (reference sequence). Here the CDR3 reads CSARVAGALNTGELFF. CDR3 bases read: TGCAGTGCTAGAGTAGCGGGGGCCCTGAACACCGGGGAG.

The CDR3 bases that were read are TGTGCCAGCAGCTTCAGGACCCGGGGGGGCAATCAGCCC. Translation gives CASSFRTRGGNQP. The whole CDR3 sequence reads CASSFRTRGGNQPQHF. The chain couples TRBV5-4 to TRBJ1-5; tentative D call: TRBD1 (5 bases). The CDR3 goes on 3 residues after the read ends, and that part is filled in from the germline J gene. V lost 2 bases and J lost 2, with 14 bases in between. The CDR3 extends over 16 amino acids. CDR1 and CDR2 (germline): SGHNT, YYREEE (reference sequence). Variable domain in full (rest from reference TRBV5-4 and TRBJ1-5): ETGVTQSPTHLIKTRGQQVTLRCSSQSGHNTVSWYQQALGQGPQFIFQYYREEENGRGNFPPRFSGLQFPNYSSELNVNALELDDSALYLCASSFRTRGGNQPQHFGDGTRLSIL.

A remark on this clone: The read ends 3 residues before the CDR3 terminus; that terminus is restored from the germline J gene. The rearrangement links TRBV5-6 to TRBJ1-2; D is possibly TRBD1 (5 bases). Looked up from germline, CDR1 is SGHDT and CDR2 is YYEEEE. The CDR3 length is 12 residues. This CDR3 reads CASSFGGSGYTF. Incomplete CDR3 DNA: TGTGCCAGCAGCTTCGGGGGTAGCGGC.

In the case of this clone: With the read ending 3 residues before the CDR3 end, the germline J gene is used to fill in that end. This chain connects TRBV30 to TRBJ2-7, with 10 bases aligning to TRBD2. V was clipped by 1 base and J by 4 bases; unmatched bases: 7. The CDR3 covers 15 residues. Germline assignment: CDR1 GTSNPN and CDR2 SVGIG (reference sequence). The CDR3 loop is CAWSELLAGNYEQYF. The DNA read from the CDR3 is TGTGCCTGGAGTGAATTACTAGCGGGAAATTACGAG. The full variable domain, completed using reference TRBV30 and TRBJ2-7, is SQTIHQWPATLVQPVGSPLSLECTVEGTSNPNLYWYRQAAGRGLQLLFYSVGIGQISSEVPQNLSASRPQDRQFILSSKKLLLSDSGFYLCAWSELLAGNYEQYFGPGTRLTVT.